Listed here are 25 T cell receptor beta chains from one sample, sequenced in a study of blood T cell repertoires in COVID-19. Assay used: immunoSEQ multiplex PCR; TCRdb lists only in-frame clones, some missing. The table includes 80,000 to 90,000 clones, roughly four fifths detected once. Material for sequencing was peripheral blood. The receptors were sampled from an elderly woman with acute or convalescent COVID-19.

This clone has a handful of counts. The chain uses TRBV2 and TRBJ2-1, with 11 bases that match TRBD2. This CDR3 comprises 15 residues. The ends lost 6 bases at V and 3 bases at J; junction bases unmatched: 4. Germline V gene data show CDR1 as SNHLY and CDR2 as FYNNEI. CDR3 loop: CASSALAGVYNEQFF. CDR3 DNA sequence: TGTGCCAGCAGCGCACTAGCGGGAGTCTACAATGAGCAGTTCTTC. The full variable domain, in which reference TRBV2 and TRBJ2-1 provide the parts outside the CDR3, is EPEVTQTPSHQVTQMGQEVILRCVPISNHLYFYWYRQILGQKVEFLVSFYNNEISEKSEIFDDQFSVERPDGSNFTLKIRSTKLEDSAMYFCASSALAGVYNEQFFGPGTRLTVL.

The chain employs TRBV15 and TRBJ2-1; TRBD2 is a possible D gene (5 bases). Per the germline V gene, CDR1 is LNHNV and CDR2 is YYDKDF (reference sequence). Trimming shortened V by 6 bases and J by 9 bases, and 18 bases separated the two germline ends. This CDR3 is built from 14 residues. The CDR3 protein is CATRFDGGGPEQFF. The CDR3 DNA is TGTGCCACCAGGTTCGATGGAGGAGGTCCTGAGCAGTTCTTC.

The rearrangement joins TRBV3-1 (or the pseudogene TRBV3-2) to TRBJ2-1; TRBD2 matches at 7 bases. Trimming at V came to 0 bases and at J to 0 bases, leaving 2 bases not matched to a gene. The germline V gene has CDR1 LGHDT and CDR2 YNNKEL (reference sequence). The CDR3 is made up of 16 amino acids. CDR3 amino acids: CASSQDSGGSYNEQFF. The DNA of the CDR3 is TGTGCCAGCAGCCAAGATTCGGGGGGCTCCTACAATGAGCAGTTCTTC.

This clone was seen a single time. This chain connects TRBV7-3 to TRBJ2-3, with TRBD2 identical over 9 bases. CDR1 and CDR2 from the germline V gene are SGHTA and FQGTGA. CDR3 length: 15 amino acids. V lost 2 bases to trimming and J lost 1 base; unmatched junction nucleotides: 1. The CDR3 coding sequence is TGTGCCAGCAGCTTAGGCGGGGGGGGCACAGATACGCAGTATTTT. Translation: CASSLGGGGTDTQYF. Full variable domain (missing parts from reference TRBV7-3 and TRBJ2-3): GAGVSQTPSNKVTEKGKYVELRCDPISGHTALYWYRQSLGQGPEFLIYFQGTGAADDSGLPNDRFFAVRPEGSVSTLKIQRTERGDSAVYLCASSLGGGGTDTQYFGPGTRLTVL.

The rearrangement joins TRBV6-4 to TRBJ2-3; D remains unclear. CDR1 is MRHNA and CDR2 is SNTAGT in the germline V gene. Trimming shortened V by 6 bases and J by 5 bases, and 12 bases separated the two germline ends. The CDR3 has 13 amino acids. The CDR3 DNA follows: TGTGCCAGCAGCCGACGGGTTGAAGATACGCAGTATTTT. Encoded protein: CASSRRVEDTQYF.

The chain has TRBV19 and TRBJ2-5; a possible D gene is TRBD2 (6 bases). The CDR3 spans 13 residues. V lost 5 bases to trimming and J lost 4 bases, with 11 bases between them. Germline V gene data show CDR1 as LNHDA and CDR2 as SQIVND (reference sequence). CDR3 residues: CASSGRGGETQYF. CDR3 sequence (DNA): TGTGCCAGTAGTGGGCGGGGAGGAGAGACCCAGTACTTC.

J is TRBJ1-6 and V is TRBV3-1 (or the pseudogene TRBV3-2), with 7 positions matching TRBD1. Germline CDR1 and CDR2: LGHDT and YNNKEL (reference sequence). Trimming took 4 bases from V and 10 from J; bases not matched to a gene: 16. The CDR3 is 17 residues long. The CDR3 DNA follows: TGTGCCAGCAGCCTACGGACAGGAACTACTAGGAACTCACCCCTCCACTTT. Translating gives CASSLRTGTTRNSPLHF.

This clone was picked up a small number of times. Its ends do not fully match the called genes, so a read error is possible. The chain combines TRBV12-3 or TRBV12-4 with TRBJ2-6; the match to TRBD1 covers 7 bases. The CDR3 covers 13 residues. The CDR3 DNA is TGTGCCAGCAGTTACCAGGGGGTCAACGTCCTGACTTTC. It codes for CASSYQGVNVLTF.

Written as DNA, the CDR3 is TGTGCCAGCACTTCTCCCGGGACAGGGAGCACAGATACGCAGTATTTT. Its protein is CASTSPGTGSTDTQYF. The chain carries TRBV25-1 and TRBJ2-3; TRBD1 agrees at 9 bases. This CDR3 has 16 residues. Germline V CDR1 and CDR2: MGHDK, SYGVNS. V shed 7 bases and J 0 bases; nucleotides not matched to a gene: 8.

This chain connects TRBV5-8 to TRBJ2-1; the match to TRBD2 covers 9 bases. The J segment lost 0 bases and the V segment lost 0 bases, leaving 1 base of the junction unmatched. Germline V gene data show CDR1 as SGHTS and CDR2 as YDEGEE. This CDR3 comprises 16 residues. CDR3 protein: CASSLGGGVSYNEQFF. The DNA for the CDR3 is TGTGCCAGCAGCTTGGGCGGGGGGGTCTCCTACAATGAGCAGTTCTTC.

This clone has more than one count but fewer than ten. This chain uses TRBV15 with TRBJ2-1; 8 nucleotides align to TRBD1. CDR1 is LNHNV and CDR2 is YYDKDF in the germline V gene (reference sequence). This CDR3 has 18 amino acids. V shed 3 bases, J shed 4 bases, and the junction held 14 bases outside the gene matches. In DNA, the CDR3 is TGTGCCACCAGCAGGGACCCAGGGGGCTTCCTACTTTACAATGAGCAGTTCTTC. This codes for CATSRDPGGFLLYNEQFF.

The rearrangement joins TRBV7-3 to TRBJ1-1, with D uncertain. The CDR3 is made up of 13 amino acids. Germline CDR1 reads SGHTA; CDR2 reads FQGTGA. Trimming removed 4 bases at V and 2 bases at J, with 8 bases between. CDR3 in DNA: TGTGCCAGCAGCTCCACACCAAACACTGAAGCTTTCTTT. Residues: CASSSTPNTEAFF.

The rearrangement links TRBV15 to TRBJ2-3, with TRBD2 identical over 9 bases. CDR3 size: 20 residues. The V and J ends lost 2 bases and 0 bases, in that order; junction bases with no gene match: 15. Per germline, CDR1 LNHNV and CDR2 YYDKDF (reference sequence). CDR3 DNA: TGTGCCACCAGCAGAAGGAGTGGTGGTCTGACTAGCGGTAGCACAGATACGCAGTATTTT. Translation gives CATSRRSGGLTSGSTDTQYF.

The genes are TRBV2 and TRBJ1-6; D remains unclear. This CDR3 region has 13 residues. Trimming cost V 2 bases and J 10 bases, with 9 bases left between them. In germline, CDR1 is SNHLY, CDR2 FYNNEI. Here the CDR3 reads CASSERLGSPLHF. DNA for the CDR3: TGTGCCAGCAGTGAACGCCTGGGCTCACCCCTCCACTTT.

This chain uses TRBV15 with TRBJ1-5; weak D call: TRBD1 (5 bases). Trimming cost V 1 base and J 2 bases, with 12 bases left between them. The CDR3 is 16 residues long. Germline V lookup: CDR1 LNHNV, CDR2 YYDKDF (reference sequence). The CDR3 loop reads CATSRGTFVGNQPQHF. In DNA form, the CDR3 reads TGTGCCACCAGCAGAGGGACATTCGTTGGCAATCAGCCCCAGCATTTT.

This chain connects TRBV6-5 to TRBJ2-7; maybe TRBD1 (5 bases). There are 14 residues in the CDR3. V was shortened by 2 bases and J by 2 bases, with 10 bases between the two germline ends. Germline V lookup: CDR1 MNHEY, CDR2 SVGAGI. CDR3 DNA sequence: TGTGCCAGCAGTTACACGACAGCAACCTACGAGCAGTACTTC. This codes for CASSYTTATYEQYF.

This clone showed up just a few times. The chain uses TRBV5-1 and TRBJ2-1, with 9 bases that match TRBD2. V lost 2 bases, J lost 4 bases, and 10 bases stayed unmatched. In germline, CDR1 is SGHRS, CDR2 YFSETQ. CDR3 length equals 17 residues. The CDR3 spells CASSLRRGGQGYNEQFF. In DNA, the CDR3 is TGCGCCAGCAGCTTAAGGCGGGGGGGCCAAGGGTACAATGAGCAGTTCTTC.

The V gene is TRBV9, the J gene TRBJ2-1; D remains ambiguous. Trimming cost V 3 bases and J 0 bases, with 7 bases left between them. The CDR3 sequence is 14 residues long. Germline-derived CDR1 and CDR2 are SGDLS and YYNGEE. This CDR3 reads CASSERSSYNEQFF. The CDR3, as DNA: TGTGCCAGCAGCGAAAGGAGCTCCTACAATGAGCAGTTCTTC.

The V and J genes are TRBV28 and TRBJ1-2; 7 positions agree with TRBD1. This CDR3 spans 13 amino acids. The V and J ends lost 5 bases and 4 bases, in that order; junction bases with no gene match: 4. The germline CDR1 and CDR2 sequences are MDHEN and SYDVKM. The CDR3 loop is CASSTGTAYGYTF. In nucleotides, the CDR3 is TGTGCCAGCAGTACCGGGACAGCCTATGGCTACACCTTC.

The rearrangement uses TRBV11-2 and TRBJ1-5, with D uncertain. The length of the CDR3 is 15 residues. V lost 1 base, J lost 1 base, and 8 bases lay in between. Per the germline V gene, CDR1 is SGHAT and CDR2 is FQNNGV. CDR3 region: CASSLGDLSNQPQHF. The DNA for the CDR3 is TGTGCCAGCAGCTTAGGCGATCTGAGCAATCAGCCCCAGCATTTT.

This clone has a single count. This chain joins TRBV6-2 or TRBV6-3 and TRBJ1-4; 7 bases are shared with TRBD1. This CDR3 comprises 15 residues. V shed 2 bases, J shed 7 bases, and the junction held 7 bases outside the gene matches. Germline CDR1 MNHEY, CDR2 SVGEGT. DNA for the CDR3: TGTGCCAGCAGTTACCCGAGACAGGGAAGTGAAAAACTGTTTTTT. Translating it yields CASSYPRQGSEKLFF.

The chain couples TRBV5-8 to TRBJ2-3; 9 positions match TRBD2. The CDR3 consists of 16 residues. Germline CDR1 SGHTS, CDR2 YDEGEE. V was clipped by 3 bases and J by 7 bases; unmatched bases: 12. CDR3 bases: TGTGCCAGCAGCTCCGGGACTAGCCCCCGGGGGAATACGCAGTATTTT. This translates into CASSSGTSPRGNTQYF.

The chain couples TRBV7-8 to TRBJ1-2; possible D gene TRBD1, 6 bases. The CDR3 has 15 residues. V lost 5 bases and J 0 bases, leaving 13 bases between the germline ends. Germline assignment: CDR1 SGHVS and CDR2 FQNEAQ. This CDR3 is CASSPNRETNYGYTF. CDR3 nucleotides: TGTGCCAGCAGCCCTAACAGGGAAACTAACTATGGCTACACCTTC.

The rearrangement uses TRBV2 and TRBJ2-2; 13 bases match TRBD2. Germline V gene sequence: CDR1 SNHLY, CDR2 FYNNEI. The junction had 4 bases not matched to a gene; V was cut back by 3 bases and J by 6 bases. This CDR3 is 16 amino acids long. DNA for the CDR3: TGTGCCAGCAGTGAGGAACTAGCGGGGGGGCCCGGGGAGCTGTTTTTT. It is translated as CASSEELAGGPGELFF. Based on the CDR3 plus reference TRBV2 and TRBJ2-2, the full variable domain is EPEVTQTPSHQVTQMGQEVILRCVPISNHLYFYWYRQILGQKVEFLVSFYNNEISEKSEIFDDQFSVERPDGSNFTLKIRSTKLEDSAMYFCASSEELAGGPGELFFGEGSRLTVL.

This rearrangement joins TRBV5-1 to TRBJ1-4, with D maybe TRBD1 (6 bases). The CDR3 runs 16 residues. The germline gives CDR1 SGHRS, CDR2 YFSETQ. V shed 0 bases and J shed 7 bases, with 16 bases lying between them. CDR3 DNA: TGCGCCAGCAGCTTGGCCTTAGCAGGGGCAGGTGAAAAACTGTTTTTT. Encoded protein: CASSLALAGAGEKLFF.